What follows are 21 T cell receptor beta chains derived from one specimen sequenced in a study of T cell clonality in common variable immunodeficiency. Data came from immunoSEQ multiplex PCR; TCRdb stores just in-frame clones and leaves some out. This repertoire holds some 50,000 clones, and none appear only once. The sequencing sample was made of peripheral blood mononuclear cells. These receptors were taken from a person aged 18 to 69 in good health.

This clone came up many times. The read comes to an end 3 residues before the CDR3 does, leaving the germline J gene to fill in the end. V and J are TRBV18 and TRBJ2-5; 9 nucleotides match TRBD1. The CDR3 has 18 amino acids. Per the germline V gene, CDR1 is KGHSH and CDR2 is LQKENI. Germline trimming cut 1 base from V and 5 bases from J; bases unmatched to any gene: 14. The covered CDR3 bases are TGTGCCAGCTCACCACGATTTGCTACAGGGGGCGCCGGGGAGACC. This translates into CASSPRFATGGAGET. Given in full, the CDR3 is CASSPRFATGGAGETQYF. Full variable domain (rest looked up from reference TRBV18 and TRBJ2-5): NAGVMQNPRHLVRRRGQEARLRCSPMKGHSHVYWYRQLPEEGLKFMVYLQKENIIDESGMPKERFSAEFPKEGPSILRIQQVVRGDSAAYFCASSPRFATGGAGETQYFGPGTRLLVL.

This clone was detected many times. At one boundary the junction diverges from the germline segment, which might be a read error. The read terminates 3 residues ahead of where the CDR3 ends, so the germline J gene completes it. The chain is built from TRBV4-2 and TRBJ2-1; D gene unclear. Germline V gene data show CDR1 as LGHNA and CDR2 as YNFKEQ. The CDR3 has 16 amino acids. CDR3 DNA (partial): TGCGCCAGCAGCCAACGCTCCGGCTTACTATACAATGAG. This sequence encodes CASSQRSGLLYNE. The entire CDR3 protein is CASSQRSGLLYNEQFF.

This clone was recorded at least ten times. This chain's CDR3 is CASSKDNHYNSPLHF. CDR3 bases read: TGTGCCAGCAGCAAGGACAACCACTATAATTCACCC. The V call is TRBV7-3, the J call TRBJ1-6; possible D gene TRBD1, 5 bases. The read finishes 3 residues shy of the CDR3 end, and the germline J gene is used to complete it. V lost 5 bases and J lost 3, with 11 bases in between. The CDR3 totals 15 residues. The germline CDR1 and CDR2 sequences are SGHTA and FQGTGA.

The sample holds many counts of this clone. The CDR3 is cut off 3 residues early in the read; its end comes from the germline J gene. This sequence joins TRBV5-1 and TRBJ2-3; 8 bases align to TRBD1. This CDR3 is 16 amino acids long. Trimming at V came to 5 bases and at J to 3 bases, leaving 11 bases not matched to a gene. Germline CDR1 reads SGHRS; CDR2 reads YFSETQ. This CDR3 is CASRGRQGISTDTQYF. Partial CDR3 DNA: TGCGCCAGCAGGGGCCGACAGGGGATTAGTACAGATACG.

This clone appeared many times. Here the CDR3 reads CSARDLSSAAYNEQFF. CDR3 DNA, as far as it was read: TGCAGTGCTAGAGATCTCAGTAGCGCCGCCTACAATGAG. The V call is TRBV20-1, the J call TRBJ2-1; possible D gene TRBD2, 5 bases. The read ends 3 residues early relative to the CDR3; the germline J gene fills the gap. Germline V gene lookup returns CDR1 DFQATT and CDR2 SNEGSKA (reference sequence). V was pared by 0 bases and J by 2 bases, with 14 bases between. CDR3 length: 16 residues.

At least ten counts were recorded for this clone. The part of the CDR3 DNA that was read is TGTGCCACCAACCCCTCCGGGACAGCGAACTATGGC. Translating it yields CATNPSGTANYG. The entire CDR3 reads CATNPSGTANYGYTF. This chain uses TRBV5-4 with TRBJ1-2; 7 nucleotides agree with TRBD1. The CDR3 end is not reached by the read, which stops 3 residues before it; the germline J gene fills it in. The trim removed 9 bases at V and 2 bases at J, leaving 13 bases unmatched. The CDR3 runs to 15 residues. Germline loops: CDR1 SGHNT, CDR2 YYREEE (reference sequence). Based on the CDR3 plus reference TRBV5-4 and TRBJ1-2, the full variable domain is ETGVTQSPTHLIKTRGQQVTLRCSSQSGHNTVSWYQQALGQGPQFIFQYYREEENGRGNFPPRFSGLQFPNYSSELNVNALELDDSALYLCATNPSGTANYGYTFGSGTRLTVV.

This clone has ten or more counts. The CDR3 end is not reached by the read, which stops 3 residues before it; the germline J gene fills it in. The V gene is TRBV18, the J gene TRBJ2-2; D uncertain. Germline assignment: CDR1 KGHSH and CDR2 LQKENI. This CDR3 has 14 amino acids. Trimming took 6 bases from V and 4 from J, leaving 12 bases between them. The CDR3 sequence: CASSPRLATGELFF. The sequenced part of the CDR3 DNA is TGTGCCAGCTCTCCAAGACTCGCCACCGGGGAG.

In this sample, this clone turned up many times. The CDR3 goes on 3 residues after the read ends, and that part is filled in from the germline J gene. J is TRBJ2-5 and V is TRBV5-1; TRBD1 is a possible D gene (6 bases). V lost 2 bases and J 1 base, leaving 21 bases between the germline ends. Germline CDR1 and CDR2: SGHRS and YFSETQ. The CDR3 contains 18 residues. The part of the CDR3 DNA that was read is TGCGCCAGCAGCTTTCAAATCCGACAGGAAGGCTCCCAAGAGACC. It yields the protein CASSFQIRQEGSQET. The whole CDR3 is CASSFQIRQEGSQETQYF.

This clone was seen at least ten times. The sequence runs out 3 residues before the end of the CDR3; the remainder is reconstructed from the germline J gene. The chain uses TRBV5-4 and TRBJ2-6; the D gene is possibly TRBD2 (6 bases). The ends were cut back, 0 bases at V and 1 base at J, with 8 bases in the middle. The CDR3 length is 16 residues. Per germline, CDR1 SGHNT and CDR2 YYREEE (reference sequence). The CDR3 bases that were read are TGTGCCAGCAGCTTGGCCGGGGGATCTGGGGCCAACGTC. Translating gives CASSLAGGSGANV. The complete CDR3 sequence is CASSLAGGSGANVLTF.

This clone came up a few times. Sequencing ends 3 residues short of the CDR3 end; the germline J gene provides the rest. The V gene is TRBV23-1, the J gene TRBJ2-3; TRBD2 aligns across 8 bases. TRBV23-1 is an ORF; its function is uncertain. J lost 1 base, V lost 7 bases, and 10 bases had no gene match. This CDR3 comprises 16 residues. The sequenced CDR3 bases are TGCGCCAGCACCTTCCCCGGGGGGGGGTGCACAGATACG. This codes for CASTFPGGGCTDT. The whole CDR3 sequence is CASTFPGGGCTDTQYF.

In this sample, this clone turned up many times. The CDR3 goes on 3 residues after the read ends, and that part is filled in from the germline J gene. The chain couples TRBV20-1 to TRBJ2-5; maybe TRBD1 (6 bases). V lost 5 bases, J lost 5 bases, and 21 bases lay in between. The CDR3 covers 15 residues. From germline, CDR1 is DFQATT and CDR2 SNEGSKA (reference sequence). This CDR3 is CSAPLRVQGLETQYF. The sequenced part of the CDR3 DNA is TGCAGTGCTCCCCTCAGGGTACAGGGTTTGGAGACC.

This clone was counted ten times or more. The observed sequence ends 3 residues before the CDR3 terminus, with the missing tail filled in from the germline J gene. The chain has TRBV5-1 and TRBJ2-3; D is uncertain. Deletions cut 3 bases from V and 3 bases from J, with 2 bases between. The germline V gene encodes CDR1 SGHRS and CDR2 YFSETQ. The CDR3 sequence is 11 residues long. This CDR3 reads CASSSTDTQYF. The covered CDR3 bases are TGCGCCAGCAGCTCTACAGATACG.

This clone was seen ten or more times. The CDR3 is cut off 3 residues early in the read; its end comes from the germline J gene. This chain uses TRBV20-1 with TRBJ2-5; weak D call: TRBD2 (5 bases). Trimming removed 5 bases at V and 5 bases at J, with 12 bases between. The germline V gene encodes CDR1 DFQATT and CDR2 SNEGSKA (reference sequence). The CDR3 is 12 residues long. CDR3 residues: CSAPTKEETQYF. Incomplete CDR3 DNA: TGCAGTGCTCCGACTAAGGAGGAGACC.

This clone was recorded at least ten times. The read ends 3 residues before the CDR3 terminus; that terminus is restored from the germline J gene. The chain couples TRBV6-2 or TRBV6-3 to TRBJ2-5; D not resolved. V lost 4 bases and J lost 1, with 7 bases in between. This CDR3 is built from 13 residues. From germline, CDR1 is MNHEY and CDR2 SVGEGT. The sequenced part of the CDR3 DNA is TGTGCCAGCAGTTCAACTCCCCAAGAGACC. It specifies CASSSTPQET. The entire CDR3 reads CASSSTPQETQYF.

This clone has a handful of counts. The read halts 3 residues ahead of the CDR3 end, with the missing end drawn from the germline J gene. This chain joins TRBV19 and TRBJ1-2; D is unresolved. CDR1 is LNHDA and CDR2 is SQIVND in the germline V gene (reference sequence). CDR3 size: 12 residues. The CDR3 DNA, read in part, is TGTGCCAGTACTACCCTTTCAGGCGAC. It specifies CASTTLSGD. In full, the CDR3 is CASTTLSGDYTF. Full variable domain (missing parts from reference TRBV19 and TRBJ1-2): DGGITQSPKYLFRKEGQNVTLSCEQNLNHDAMYWYRQDPGQGLRLIYYSQIVNDFQKGDIAEGYSVSREKKESFPLTVTSAQKNPTAFYLCASTTLSGDYTFGSGTRLTVV.

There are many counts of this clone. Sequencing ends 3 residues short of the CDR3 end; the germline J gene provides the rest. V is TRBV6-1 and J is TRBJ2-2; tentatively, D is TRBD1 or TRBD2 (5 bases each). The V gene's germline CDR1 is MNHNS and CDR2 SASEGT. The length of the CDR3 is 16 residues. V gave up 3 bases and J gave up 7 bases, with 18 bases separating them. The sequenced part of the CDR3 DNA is TGTGCCAGCAGTGAGGCGAGGGGCATCCGGGTCGGGGAG. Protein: CASSEARGIRVGE. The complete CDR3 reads CASSEARGIRVGELFF.

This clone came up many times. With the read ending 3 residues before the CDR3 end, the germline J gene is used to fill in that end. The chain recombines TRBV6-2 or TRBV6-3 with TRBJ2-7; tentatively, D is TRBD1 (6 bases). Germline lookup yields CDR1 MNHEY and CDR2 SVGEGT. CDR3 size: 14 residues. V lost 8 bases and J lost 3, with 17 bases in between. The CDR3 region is CASGATGRGYEQYF. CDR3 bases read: TGTGCCAGCGGCGCCACAGGGAGAGGCTACGAG.

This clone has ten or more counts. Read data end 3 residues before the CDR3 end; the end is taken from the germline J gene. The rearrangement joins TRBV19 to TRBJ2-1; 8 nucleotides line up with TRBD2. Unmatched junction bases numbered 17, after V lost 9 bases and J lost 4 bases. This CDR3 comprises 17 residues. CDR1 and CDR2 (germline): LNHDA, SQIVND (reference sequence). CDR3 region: CASTTRMASGFYNEQFF. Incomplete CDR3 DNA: TGTGCCAGCACTACAAGGATGGCTAGCGGGTTTTACAATGAG.

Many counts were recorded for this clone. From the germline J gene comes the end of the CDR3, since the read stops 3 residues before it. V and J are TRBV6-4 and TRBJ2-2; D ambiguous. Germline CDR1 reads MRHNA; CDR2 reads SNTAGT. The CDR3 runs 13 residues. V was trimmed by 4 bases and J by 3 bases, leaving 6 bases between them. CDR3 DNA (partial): TGTGCCAGCAGTGTTTCAGACACCGGGGAG. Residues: CASSVSDTGE. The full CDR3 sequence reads CASSVSDTGELFF.

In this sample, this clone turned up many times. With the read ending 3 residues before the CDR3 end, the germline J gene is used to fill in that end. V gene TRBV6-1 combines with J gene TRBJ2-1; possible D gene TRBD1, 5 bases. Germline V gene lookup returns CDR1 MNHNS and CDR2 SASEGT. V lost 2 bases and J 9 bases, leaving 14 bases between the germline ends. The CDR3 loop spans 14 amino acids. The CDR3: CASSELDSLVEQFF. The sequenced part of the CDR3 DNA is TGTGCCAGCAGTGAACTAGACAGCCTCGTTGAG.

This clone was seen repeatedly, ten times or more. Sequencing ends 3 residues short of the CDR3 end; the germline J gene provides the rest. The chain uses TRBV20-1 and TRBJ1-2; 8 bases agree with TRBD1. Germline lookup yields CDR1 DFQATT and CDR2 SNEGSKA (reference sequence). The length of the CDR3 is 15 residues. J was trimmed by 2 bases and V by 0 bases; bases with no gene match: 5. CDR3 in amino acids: CSARDYRGVNYGYTF. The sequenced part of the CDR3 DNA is TGCAGTGCTAGAGACTACAGGGGGGTAAACTATGGC.